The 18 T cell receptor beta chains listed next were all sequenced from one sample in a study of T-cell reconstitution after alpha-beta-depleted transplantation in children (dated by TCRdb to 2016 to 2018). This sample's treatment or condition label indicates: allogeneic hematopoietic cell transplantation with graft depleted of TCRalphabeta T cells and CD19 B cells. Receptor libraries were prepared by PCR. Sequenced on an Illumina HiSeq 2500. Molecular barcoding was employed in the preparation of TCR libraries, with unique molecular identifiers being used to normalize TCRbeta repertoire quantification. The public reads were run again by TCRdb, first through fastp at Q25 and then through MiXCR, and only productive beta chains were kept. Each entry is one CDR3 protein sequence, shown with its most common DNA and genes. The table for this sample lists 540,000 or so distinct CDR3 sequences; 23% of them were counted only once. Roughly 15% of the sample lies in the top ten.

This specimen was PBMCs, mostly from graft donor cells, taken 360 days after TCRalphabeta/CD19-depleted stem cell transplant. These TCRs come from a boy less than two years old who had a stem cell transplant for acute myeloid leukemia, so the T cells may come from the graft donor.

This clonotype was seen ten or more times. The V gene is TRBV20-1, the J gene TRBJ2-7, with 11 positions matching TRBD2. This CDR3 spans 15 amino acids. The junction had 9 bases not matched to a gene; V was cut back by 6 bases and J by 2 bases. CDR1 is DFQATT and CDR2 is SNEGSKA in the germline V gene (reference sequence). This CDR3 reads CSALFLAGGTYEQYV. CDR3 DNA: TGCAGTGCCCTTTTCCTAGCGGGGGGAACCTACGAGCAGTACGTC.

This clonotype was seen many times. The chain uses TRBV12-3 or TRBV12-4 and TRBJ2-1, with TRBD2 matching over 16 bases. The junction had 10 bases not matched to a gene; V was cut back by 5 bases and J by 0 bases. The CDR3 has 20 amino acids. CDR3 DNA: TGTGCCAGCAGTCCTACCCCCGGGACTAGCGGGGGGGGCTCCTACAATGAGCAGTTCTTC. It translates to CASSPTPGTSGGGSYNEQFF.

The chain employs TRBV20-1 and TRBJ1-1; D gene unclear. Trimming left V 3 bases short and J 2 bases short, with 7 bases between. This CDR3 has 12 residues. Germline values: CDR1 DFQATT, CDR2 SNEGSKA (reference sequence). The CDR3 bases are TGCAGTGCTAGGCAGGTTAACACTGAAGCTTTCTTT. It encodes CSARQVNTEAFF.

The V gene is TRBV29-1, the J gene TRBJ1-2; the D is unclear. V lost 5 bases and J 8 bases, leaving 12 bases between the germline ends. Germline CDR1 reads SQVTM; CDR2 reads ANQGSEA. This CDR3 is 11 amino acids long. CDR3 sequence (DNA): TGCAGCGTTTTGACCGGGGTCGGCTACACCTTC. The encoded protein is CSVLTGVGYTF.

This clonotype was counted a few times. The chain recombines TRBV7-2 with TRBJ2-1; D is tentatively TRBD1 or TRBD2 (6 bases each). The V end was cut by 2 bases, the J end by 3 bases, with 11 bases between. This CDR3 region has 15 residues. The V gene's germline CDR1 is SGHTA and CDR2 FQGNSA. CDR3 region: CASSLRLGGYNEQFF. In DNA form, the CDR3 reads TGTGCCAGCAGCTTAAGACTAGGGGGCTACAATGAGCAGTTCTTC.

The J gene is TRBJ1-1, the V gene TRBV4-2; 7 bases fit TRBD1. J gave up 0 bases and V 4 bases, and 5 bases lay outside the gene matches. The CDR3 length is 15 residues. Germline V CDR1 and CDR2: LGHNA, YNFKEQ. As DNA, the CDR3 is TGTGCCAGCAGCCGTTGGGACAGCATGAACACTGAAGCTTTCTTT. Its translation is CASSRWDSMNTEAFF.

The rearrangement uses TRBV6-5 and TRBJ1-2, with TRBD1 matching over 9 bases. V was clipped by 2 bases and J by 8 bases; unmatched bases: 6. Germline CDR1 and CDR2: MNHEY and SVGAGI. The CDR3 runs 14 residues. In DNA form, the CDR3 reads TGTGCCAGCAGTTACGACAGGGGGTGGAACGGCTACACCTTC. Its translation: CASSYDRGWNGYTF.

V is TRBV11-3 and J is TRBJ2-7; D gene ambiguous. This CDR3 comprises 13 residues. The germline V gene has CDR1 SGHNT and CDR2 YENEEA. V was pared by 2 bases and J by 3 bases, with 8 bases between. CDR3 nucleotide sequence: TGTGCCAGCAGCTTAAATATAGACTACGAGCAGTACTTC. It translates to CASSLNIDYEQYF.

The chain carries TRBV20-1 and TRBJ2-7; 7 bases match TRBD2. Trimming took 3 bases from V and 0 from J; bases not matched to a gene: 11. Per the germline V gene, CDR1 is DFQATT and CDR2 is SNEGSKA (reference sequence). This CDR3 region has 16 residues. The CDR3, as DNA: TGCAGTGCTAGTATACTTGCGGGGGATAGCTCCTACGAGCAGTACGTC. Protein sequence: CSASILAGDSSYEQYV.

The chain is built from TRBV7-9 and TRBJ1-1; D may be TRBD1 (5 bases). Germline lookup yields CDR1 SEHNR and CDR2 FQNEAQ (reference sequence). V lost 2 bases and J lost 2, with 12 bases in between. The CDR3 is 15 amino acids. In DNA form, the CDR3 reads TGTGCCAGCAGCTTATCCGGGACGGCAAACACTGAAGCTTTCTTT. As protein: CASSLSGTANTEAFF.

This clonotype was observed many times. The CDR3: CASSSGQPTDTQYF. DNA of the CDR3: TGCGCCAGCAGCTCAGGACAGCCCACAGATACGCAGTATTTT. The chain is built from TRBV5-1 and TRBJ2-3; possibly TRBD1 for D (6 bases). Germline values: CDR1 SGHRS, CDR2 YFSETQ. This CDR3 comprises 14 residues. V gave up 3 bases and J gave up 2 bases, with 10 bases separating them.

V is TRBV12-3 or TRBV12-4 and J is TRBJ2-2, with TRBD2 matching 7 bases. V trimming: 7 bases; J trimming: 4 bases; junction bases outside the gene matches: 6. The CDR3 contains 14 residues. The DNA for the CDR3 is TGTGCCAGCACTCAGGGAGGGAGCACCGGGGAGCTGTTTTTT. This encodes CASTQGGSTGELFF.

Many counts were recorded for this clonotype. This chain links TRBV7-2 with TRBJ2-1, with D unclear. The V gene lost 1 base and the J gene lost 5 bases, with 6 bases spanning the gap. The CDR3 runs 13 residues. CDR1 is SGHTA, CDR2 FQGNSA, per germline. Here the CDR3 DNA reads TGTGCCAGCAGCTTAGACCCCGACAATGAGCAGTTCTTC. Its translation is CASSLDPDNEQFF.

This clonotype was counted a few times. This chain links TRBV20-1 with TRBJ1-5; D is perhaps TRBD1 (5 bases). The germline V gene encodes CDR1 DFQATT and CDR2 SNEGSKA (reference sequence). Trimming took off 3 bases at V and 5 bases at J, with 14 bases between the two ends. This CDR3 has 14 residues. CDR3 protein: CSARPQGGHQPQHF. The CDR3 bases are TGCAGTGCTAGGCCGCAGGGTGGTCATCAGCCCCAGCATTTT.

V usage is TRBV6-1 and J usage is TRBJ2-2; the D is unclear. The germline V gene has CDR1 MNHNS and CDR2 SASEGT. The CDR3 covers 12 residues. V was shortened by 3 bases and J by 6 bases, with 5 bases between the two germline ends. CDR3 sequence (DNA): TGTGCCAGCAGTGATCAGCCCGGGGAGCTGTTTTTT. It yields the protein CASSDQPGELFF.

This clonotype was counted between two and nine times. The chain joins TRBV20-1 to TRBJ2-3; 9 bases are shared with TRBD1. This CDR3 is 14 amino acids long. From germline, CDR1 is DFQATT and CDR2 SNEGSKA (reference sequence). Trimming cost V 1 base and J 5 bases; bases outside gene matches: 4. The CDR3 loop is CSARAGQGLDTQYF. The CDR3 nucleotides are TGCAGTGCTAGAGCGGGACAGGGATTAGATACGCAGTATTTT.

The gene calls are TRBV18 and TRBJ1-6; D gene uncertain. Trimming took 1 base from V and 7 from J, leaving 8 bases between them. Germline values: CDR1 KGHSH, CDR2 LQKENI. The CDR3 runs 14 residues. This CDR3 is CASSPREENSPLHF. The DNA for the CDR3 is TGTGCCAGCTCACCACGCGAGGAGAATTCACCCCTCCACTTT. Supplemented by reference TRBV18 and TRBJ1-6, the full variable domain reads NAGVMQNPRHLVRRRGQEARLRCSPMKGHSHVYWYRQLPEEGLKFMVYLQKENIIDESGMPKERFSAEFPKEGPSILRIQQVVRGDSAAYFCASSPREENSPLHFGNGTRLTVT.

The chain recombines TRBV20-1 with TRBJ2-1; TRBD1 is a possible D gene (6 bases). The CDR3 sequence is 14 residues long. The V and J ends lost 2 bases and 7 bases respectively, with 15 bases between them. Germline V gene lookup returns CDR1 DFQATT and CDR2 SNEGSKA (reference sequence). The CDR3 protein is CSARNGGSANEQFF. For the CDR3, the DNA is TGCAGTGCTAGAAATGGGGGCTCCGCAAATGAGCAGTTCTTC.